This T cell receptor beta chain was observed in a study of blood T cell repertoires in COVID-19. For the study at large: Whether acute or convalescent, the COVID-19 samples came from the United States, Italy and Spain. In each case, the material was cDNA or gDNA derived from T cells, B-cell-depleted T cells, or PBMCs.

In the source study's methods: It was from reference gene primer amplification that nucleated cell counts were estimated. TCRdb's table, derived via immunoSEQ multiplex PCR, lists solely in-frame clones and lacks some. V and J calls and clone size come straight from that table; D and trimming were deduced from the DNA. The sample carries some 180,000 clones, approximately 80% recorded once. This CDR3 has 11 residues. CDR1 and CDR2 (germline): ENHRY, SYGVKD. Deletions cut 10 bases from V and 4 bases from J, with 9 bases between. The source material was peripheral blood. This receptor was obtained from a man aged 45-65 years who had recovered from COVID-19. The chain couples TRBV10-3 to TRBJ2-3; D gene uncertain. The CDR3 nucleotides are TGTGCCACCGGTCGGTCAGATACGCAGTATTTT. It specifies CATGRSDTQYF.